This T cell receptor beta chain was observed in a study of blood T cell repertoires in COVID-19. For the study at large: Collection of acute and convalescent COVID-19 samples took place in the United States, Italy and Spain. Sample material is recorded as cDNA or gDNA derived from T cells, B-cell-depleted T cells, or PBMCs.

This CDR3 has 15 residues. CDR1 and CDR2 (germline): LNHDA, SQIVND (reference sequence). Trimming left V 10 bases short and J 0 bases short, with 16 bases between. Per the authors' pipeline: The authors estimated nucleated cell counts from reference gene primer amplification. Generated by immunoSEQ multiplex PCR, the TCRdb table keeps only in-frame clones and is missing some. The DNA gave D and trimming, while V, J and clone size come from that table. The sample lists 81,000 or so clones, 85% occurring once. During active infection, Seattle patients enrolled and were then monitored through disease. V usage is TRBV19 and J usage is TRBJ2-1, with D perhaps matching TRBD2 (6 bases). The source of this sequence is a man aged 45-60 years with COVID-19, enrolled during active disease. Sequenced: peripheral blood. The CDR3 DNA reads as TGTGCCACCAACCAACGGGGACTCTCCTACAATGAGCAGTTCTTC. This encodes CATNQRGLSYNEQFF.